The 3 T cell receptor beta chains below come from one sample, sequenced in a study of cytomegalovirus exposure and HLA in healthy donors. The primer mix had 60 Vbeta and 13 Jbeta primers. Clones were read by immunoSEQ multiplex PCR, and TCRdb kept only the in-frame ones, dropping some. This sample carries roughly 170,000 clones, 80% of them seen once, and the ten largest clones take 6% to 7.5%. Sequenced material: PBMCs. The receptors derive from a man aged 25-45 years in good health and CMV-seropositive.

This clone was counted a single time. This sequence joins TRBV30 and TRBJ2-7, with TRBD1 matching 10 bases. Germline lookup yields CDR1 GTSNPN and CDR2 SVGIG (reference sequence). The CDR3 is 14 amino acids. The ends lost 4 bases at V and 0 bases at J; junction bases unmatched: 3. The DNA for the CDR3 is TGTGCCTGGAAAGGGACAGGGGACTCCTACGAGCAGTACTTC. Residues: CAWKGTGDSYEQYF.

CDR3 loop: CASSDEAGQETQYF. DNA for the CDR3: TGTGCCAGCAGTGATGAAGCGGGACAAGAGACCCAGTACTTC. The chain employs TRBV25-1 and TRBJ2-5; 7 bases match TRBD2. CDR3 length: 14 amino acids. V lost 3 bases to trimming and J lost 2 bases; unmatched junction nucleotides: 3. CDR1 and CDR2 (germline): MGHDK, SYGVNS.

The chain joins TRBV10-2 to TRBJ2-7; tentative D call: TRBD1 (6 bases). V gave up 4 bases and J gave up 6 bases, with 13 bases separating them. The CDR3 length is 13 residues. Germline assignment: CDR1 WSHSY and CDR2 SAAADI. CDR3 protein: CASSVAGAAEQYF. The CDR3 DNA reads as TGCGCCAGCAGTGTGGCAGGGGCGGCCGAGCAGTACTTC.